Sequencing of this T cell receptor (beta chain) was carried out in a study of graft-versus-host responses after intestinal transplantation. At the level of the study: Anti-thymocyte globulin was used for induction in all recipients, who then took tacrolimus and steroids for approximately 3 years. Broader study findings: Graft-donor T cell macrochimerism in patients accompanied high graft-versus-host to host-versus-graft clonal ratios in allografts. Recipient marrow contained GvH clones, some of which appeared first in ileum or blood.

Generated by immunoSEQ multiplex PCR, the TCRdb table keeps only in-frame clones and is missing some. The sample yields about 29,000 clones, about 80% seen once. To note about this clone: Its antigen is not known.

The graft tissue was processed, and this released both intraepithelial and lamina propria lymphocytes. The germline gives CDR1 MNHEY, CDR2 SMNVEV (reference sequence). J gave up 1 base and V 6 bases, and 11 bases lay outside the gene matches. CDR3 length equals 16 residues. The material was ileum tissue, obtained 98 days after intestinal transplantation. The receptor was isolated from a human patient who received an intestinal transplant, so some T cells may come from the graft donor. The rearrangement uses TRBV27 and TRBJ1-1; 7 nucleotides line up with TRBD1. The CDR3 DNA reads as TGTGCCAGCAGACTGAGGGGGCAGGGACCGAACACTGAAGCTTTCTTT. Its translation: CASRLRGQGPNTEAFF.